Sequencing of this T cell receptor beta chain was carried out in a study of shared clonotypes between healthy human individuals. Original processing notes: Filtering differed since immunoSEQ provided only junctions, with no quality scores. Repertoires were generated with immunoSEQ multiplex PCR, while TCRdb's copy carries only in-frame clones and drops some. V and J calls and clone size follow that table, whereas D and trimming were derived from the DNA. The table has about 380,000 clones, about 96% seen once; the top ten hold 0.32%. Comment on this clone: Antigen: not known.

V lost 3 bases to trimming and J lost 6 bases; unmatched junction nucleotides: 6. The CDR3 length is 15 residues. From germline, CDR1 is SGHTA and CDR2 FQGTGA. Study results and caveats: Larger estimated richness was generally seen in naive subsets than in memory subsets. The small donor group covered limited genetic and exposure diversity.

The sequenced material came from memory CD8+ T cells sorted from blood. Subset denoted: CD45RO+ cells pooled with CCR7-negative TemRA cells. This receptor was identified in a young man in good health. The gene calls are TRBV7-3 and TRBJ2-1, with TRBD2 matching 9 bases. CDR3 DNA: TGTGCCAGCAGCTTGTGGCTAGCGGGACGCAATGAGCAGTTCTTC. Residues: CASSLWLAGRNEQFF.